A selection of T cell receptor beta chains follows, all from one sample in a study of cytotoxic CD8 clonotypes in ibrutinib-treated CLL. Here immunoSEQ multiplex PCR was the method, and the copy in TCRdb shows in-frame clones only, minus some. The table records 50,000 to 60,000 clones, over 80% of them present only once. The sequenced sample was PBMCs, obtained after 24 months of ibrutinib treatment. Every receptor here comes from a human donor with chronic lymphocytic leukemia. Both conserved end residues are part of each CDR3.

v_call	j_call	cdr3_length	cdr3_aa
TRBV15	TRBJ1-1	17	CATSRDRLATKNTEAFF
TRBV28	TRBJ2-5	17	CASSLVSTGGMTKTQYF
TRBV11-2	TRBJ2-1	15	CASSSIAGAYNEQFF
TRBV7-9	TRBJ2-3	16	CASSFGTGGSSNTQYF
TRBV5-1	TRBJ2-7	12	CASRDRTYEQYF
TRBV12-5	TRBJ2-2	12	CASGPLIGELFF
TRBV5-8	TRBJ1-2	15	CASSPRDRGPHGYTF
TRBV6-5	TRBJ1-4	14	CASSPLLLRGKLFF
TRBV29-1	TRBJ2-1	16	CSVEVGLADSYNEQFF
TRBV4-1	TRBJ1-4	16	CASSQVGQGGNEKLFF
TRBV5-1	TRBJ2-5	13	CASSIGQQETQYF
TRBV15	TRBJ2-5	16	CATSINDRGRLETQYF
TRBV19	TRBJ1-2	16	CASSIDLTGLSDGYTF
TRBV28	TRBJ2-1	13	CASSSPVGLEQFF
TRBV30	TRBJ2-7	15	CAWGGTSGSQYEQYF
TRBV4-3	TRBJ2-1	12	CASSQDWGEQFF
TRBV19	TRBJ2-3	16	CASSIASGSSTDTQYF
TRBV7-2	TRBJ2-2	18	CASSPQGLVGTNTGELFF
TRBV6-1	TRBJ2-5	12	CASRSIQETQYF
TRBV5-5	TRBJ2-1	10	CASSSFEQFF
TRBV2	TRBJ2-2	14	CASSQTSGTGELFF
TRBV11-2	TRBJ2-3	14	CASSLGLHTDTQYF
TRBV5-4	TRBJ1-3	15	CASSATGGGGNTIYF
TRBV28	TRBJ2-6	14	CAAGTSSGANVLTF
TRBV9	TRBJ2-1	15	CASSVDPSLYNEQFF
TRBV11-1	TRBJ2-7	11	CASSLGARQYF
TRBV7-7	TRBJ2-5	15	CASSLTGTGVETQYF
TRBV5-4	TRBJ2-3	15	CASSSAERPTDTQYF
TRBV30	TRBJ1-2	13	CAWSDSVNYGYTF
TRBV14	TRBJ2-7	17	CASSQGVLAGGSYEQYF
TRBV4-3	TRBJ2-3	16	CASSQGSKGSTDTQYF
TRBV28	TRBJ1-2	13	CASSLNGIYGYTF
TRBV6-6	TRBJ1-5	13	CASSYEEVQPQHF
TRBV11-2	TRBJ2-2	18	CASSLAILATSGTGELFF
TRBV2	TRBJ1-1	15	CASSEDRGRSTEAFF
TRBV9	TRBJ2-7	11	CASSAGYEQYF
TRBV12-5	TRBJ2-1	15	CASGPSSTGMHEQFF
TRBV7-2	TRBJ1-1	14	CASSPQGIYTEAFF
TRBV30	TRBJ2-7	13	CAFLPPGSYEQYF
TRBV18	TRBJ2-7	14	CASSPDRAPYEQYF
TRBV6-4	TRBJ1-2	14	CASSRGGEDYGYTF
TRBV19	TRBJ2-3	15	CASSSLSGNVDTQYF
TRBV7-2	TRBJ2-5	14	CASSWGLRRETQYF
TRBV27	TRBJ1-2	14	CASSQGAGLYGYTF
TRBV6-4	TRBJ2-2	15	CASRATGRNTGELFF
TRBV4-1	TRBJ1-2	13	CASRPAGGHGYTF